The 13 T cell receptor beta chains presented below share a single source sample, sequenced in a study of blood T cell repertoires in COVID-19. Profiling relied on immunoSEQ multiplex PCR, and the TCRdb table lists in-frame clones only, not all of them. The sample holds some 80,000 clones, 75% to 90% seen once. The sequencing sample was made of peripheral blood. Receptors were obtained from a human donor in a cohort sampled during active COVID-19.

This chain joins TRBV27 and TRBJ1-5, with TRBD1 matching 8 bases. This CDR3 comprises 15 residues. CDR1 is MNHEY, CDR2 SMNVEV, per germline (reference sequence). V trimming: 6 bases; J trimming: 4 bases; junction bases outside the gene matches: 8. CDR3 sequence reads: CASSPFDRGNQPQHF. CDR3 sequence (DNA): TGTGCCAGCAGCCCCTTCGACAGGGGAAATCAGCCCCAGCATTTT.

This rearrangement joins TRBV5-6 to TRBJ1-1, with a weak D call TRBD1 (5 bases). This CDR3 has 13 amino acids. CDR1 is SGHDT and CDR2 is YYEEEE in the germline V gene. The V end was cut by 0 bases, the J end by 7 bases, with 10 bases between. CDR3 region: CASSLDRRSEAFF. CDR3 nucleotide sequence: TGTGCCAGCAGCTTGGACAGGAGAAGTGAAGCTTTCTTT.

The CDR3 loop is CASSLTGGGGARRTQYF. As DNA, the CDR3 is TGTGCCAGCAGCTTAACCGGGGGCGGGGGGGCCCGTAGGACCCAGTACTTC. The V call is TRBV7-8, the J call TRBJ2-5, with 9 bases identical to TRBD2. Germline-derived CDR1 and CDR2 are SGHVS and FQNEAQ. This CDR3 contains 17 residues. The V gene end was trimmed by 2 bases and the J gene end by 7 bases; junction bases not matched to a gene: 14.

This clone was recorded a few times. The V gene is TRBV9, the J gene TRBJ1-6; 9 bases match TRBD1. Losses at the gene ends were 0 bases for V and 7 bases for J; bases not matched to a gene: 2. This CDR3 has 15 residues. Per germline, CDR1 SGDLS and CDR2 YYNGEE. CDR3 in DNA: TGTGCCAGCAGCGTAGAAGGGACAGGGAATTCACCCCTCCACTTT. Protein product: CASSVEGTGNSPLHF.

This chain uses TRBV4-1 with TRBJ2-1; D is unresolved. The CDR3 runs to 16 residues. The ends were cut back, 0 bases at V and 3 bases at J, with 12 bases in the middle. Germline V CDR1 and CDR2: MGHRA, YSYEKL. The chain's CDR3 is CASSQESGSHYNEQFF. CDR3 sequence (DNA): TGCGCCAGCAGCCAAGAATCCGGTAGCCACTACAATGAGCAGTTCTTC.

The chain carries TRBV4-2 and TRBJ1-2; weak D call: TRBD1 (5 bases). V was cut by 0 bases and J by 1 base, with 9 bases left in between. This CDR3 contains 15 residues. Germline lookup yields CDR1 LGHNA and CDR2 YNFKEQ. CDR3 loop: CASSQDPDSNYGYTF. CDR3 coding DNA: TGTGCCAGCAGCCAAGATCCCGACAGTAACTATGGCTACACCTTC.

V and J are TRBV19 and TRBJ1-1, with D possibly matching TRBD1 (5 bases). V lost 3 bases, J lost 0 bases, and 11 bases lay in between. This CDR3 contains 15 residues. The germline gives CDR1 LNHDA, CDR2 SQIVND (reference sequence). The CDR3 bases are TGTGCCAGTAGTATCCCCCTAGGGGTGAACACTGAAGCTTTCTTT. Protein: CASSIPLGVNTEAFF. The full variable domain, rest sourced from reference TRBV19 and TRBJ1-1, is DGGITQSPKYLFRKEGQNVTLSCEQNLNHDAMYWYRQDPGQGLRLIYYSQIVNDFQKGDIAEGYSVSREKKESFPLTVTSAQKNPTAFYLCASSIPLGVNTEAFFGQGTRLTVV.

This chain connects TRBV18 to TRBJ2-3; 8 nucleotides match TRBD1. The CDR3 is 12 residues long. Germline-derived CDR1 and CDR2 are KGHSH and LQKENI. Trimming removed 3 bases from V and 14 bases from J; junction bases left unmatched: 7. CDR3 region: CASSPGQGAGYF. CDR3 coding DNA: TGTGCCAGCTCACCCGGGCAGGGGGCTGGGTATTTT.

The chain is built from TRBV6-2 or TRBV6-3 and TRBJ2-2, with TRBD2 matching 8 bases. Trimming cost V 4 bases and J 6 bases; bases outside gene matches: 4. This CDR3 comprises 14 residues. CDR1 is MNHEY and CDR2 is SVGEGT in the germline V gene. The CDR3 is CASSSGLDAGELFF. CDR3 nucleotide sequence: TGTGCCAGCAGTTCGGGACTAGACGCCGGGGAGCTGTTTTTT.

V and J are TRBV27 and TRBJ1-2, with D perhaps TRBD1 (6 bases). Trimming removed 3 bases at V and 3 bases at J, with 8 bases between. The CDR3 has 13 residues. Per the germline V gene, CDR1 is MNHEY and CDR2 is SMNVEV (reference sequence). The CDR3 reads CASSLAGDYGYTF. Written as DNA, the CDR3 is TGTGCCAGCAGTTTGGCAGGGGACTATGGCTACACCTTC.

The chain combines TRBV4-2 with TRBJ2-3, with D possibly matching TRBD2 (5 bases). V shed 3 bases and J shed 6 bases, with 19 bases lying between them. Per the germline V gene, CDR1 is LGHNA and CDR2 is YNFKEQ. The CDR3 spans 16 residues. CDR3 region: CASSQEAATRFDTQYF. The CDR3 bases are TGTGCCAGCAGCCAGGAGGCCGCAACCAGGTTTGATACGCAGTATTTT.

V and J are TRBV12-3 or TRBV12-4 and TRBJ1-6; weak D call: TRBD1 (6 bases). This CDR3 is built from 13 residues. Trimming pared 9 bases from V and 6 bases from J, leaving 12 bases between. The CDR3 spells CASRGSGNSPLHF. The CDR3 DNA reads as TGTGCCAGTAGGGGGTCGGGTAATTCACCCCTCCACTTT.

The chain couples TRBV11-2 to TRBJ2-7, with TRBD2 identical over 8 bases. The CDR3 sequence is 13 residues long. CDR1 is SGHAT, CDR2 FQNNGV, per germline. The junction had 6 bases not matched to a gene; V was cut back by 5 bases and J by 6 bases. The CDR3, as DNA: TGTGCCAGCAGCCAAGGGACTAGAAGCGAGCAGTACTTC. Translation: CASSQGTRSEQYF.